One and the same sample provided the 16 T cell receptor beta chains below, sequenced in a study of Graves' ophthalmopathy and Graves' hyperthyroidism. Transcripts of RNA were the source for amplifying TCR beta CDR3 regions. Second-round multiplex PCR followed a first-round RT-PCR using HTBI primers. TCRdb analysed the multiplex PCR reads with MiXCR anew, one entry per CDR3 protein. The sample comprises about 340,000 distinct CDR3 sequences, 15% to 20% of which are singletons, and 9% to 15% rests with the top ten. Sequenced material: peripheral blood. Receptors originate from an adult man with Graves' ophthalmopathy.

In this sample, this clonotype turned up a few times. CDR3 region: CASSLVPGKNTEAFF. The CDR3 DNA is TGTGCCAGCAGTTTAGTTCCGGGTAAAAACACTGAAGCTTTCTTT. V gene TRBV27 combines with J gene TRBJ1-1; D is undetermined. Germline values: CDR1 MNHEY, CDR2 SMNVEV (reference sequence). This CDR3 spans 15 amino acids. The V and J ends lost 2 bases and 2 bases respectively, with 12 bases between them.

This clonotype was detected many times. The chain joins TRBV7-2 to TRBJ1-3; no definite D call. The CDR3 sequence is 15 residues long. Trimming removed 4 bases at V and 0 bases at J, with 10 bases between. Germline V CDR1 and CDR2: SGHTA, FQGNSA. CDR3 amino acids: CASSSDFYSGNTIYF. CDR3 nucleotides: TGTGCCAGCAGCTCGGACTTCTACTCTGGAAACACCATATATTTT.

This clonotype was observed at least ten times. This chain links TRBV4-3 with TRBJ2-2, with D possibly matching TRBD2 (6 bases). The length of the CDR3 is 15 residues. CDR1 LGHNA and CDR2 YSLEER come from the germline V gene. V was trimmed by 0 bases and J by 4 bases, leaving 9 bases between them. The CDR3 loop is CASSQEEGGTGELFF. The CDR3 nucleotides read TGCGCCAGCAGCCAAGAGGAGGGAGGCACCGGGGAGCTGTTTTTT.

This clonotype was counted at least ten times. The gene calls are TRBV7-3 and TRBJ2-5, with 10 bases that match TRBD2. The CDR3 extends over 18 amino acids. Germline CDR1 is SGHTA and CDR2 is FQGTGA. The junction had 17 bases not matched to a gene; V was cut back by 5 bases and J by 5 bases. The CDR3 here is CASSPEGASGGAGETQYF. Here the CDR3 DNA reads TGTGCCAGCAGCCCCGAGGGGGCCAGCGGGGGGGCCGGGGAGACCCAGTACTTC.

As DNA, the CDR3 is TGTGCCATCAGTGAGGGAGGGGAACGGGAGACCCAGTACTTC. Protein sequence: CAISEGGERETQYF. The chain carries TRBV10-3 and TRBJ2-5; maybe TRBD2 (6 bases). CDR3 length: 14 residues. The germline CDR1 and CDR2 sequences are ENHRY and SYGVKD. Between the trimmed V and J ends, which lost 2 bases and 5 bases, there was a span of 12 bases.

This clonotype has at least ten counts. The J gene is TRBJ1-2, the V gene TRBV27, with 7 bases fitting TRBD1. V trimming: 2 bases; J trimming: 0 bases; junction bases outside the gene matches: 6. Germline CDR1 reads MNHEY; CDR2 reads SMNVEV (reference sequence). The CDR3 sequence is 16 residues long. CDR3 sequence (DNA): TGTGCCAGCAGTTTAAGAGGGGACAGAGCTAACTATGGCTACACCTTC. The encoded protein is CASSLRGDRANYGYTF.

In its sample, this clonotype was seen many times. The chain joins TRBV7-9 to TRBJ1-1, with D possibly matching TRBD1 (5 bases). The CDR3 has 12 amino acids. Germline assignment: CDR1 SEHNR and CDR2 FQNEAQ (reference sequence). Trimming took off 4 bases at V and 11 bases at J, with 14 bases between the two ends. CDR3: CASSSGGARAFF. CDR3 sequence (DNA): TGTGCCAGCAGCTCCGGGGGTGCTAGGGCTTTCTTT.

In its sample, this clonotype was seen many times. This sequence joins TRBV30 and TRBJ2-4; possibly TRBD1 or TRBD2 for D (5 bases each). The V end was cut by 2 bases, the J end by 4 bases, with 15 bases between. This CDR3 is 15 amino acids long. Germline V gene lookup returns CDR1 GTSNPN and CDR2 SVGIG (reference sequence). The CDR3 bases are TGTGCCTGGAGTAGCTCTGGGACCGCGAAAAACATTCAGTACTTC. The encoded protein is CAWSSSGTAKNIQYF.

At least ten counts were recorded for this clonotype. The chain uses TRBV30 and TRBJ1-1; D remains ambiguous. The ends were cut back, 2 bases at V and 4 bases at J, with 8 bases in the middle. CDR1 is GTSNPN, CDR2 SVGIG, per germline (reference sequence). The CDR3 consists of 12 residues. Written as DNA, the CDR3 is TGTGCCTGGAGTAGGGCACGCACTGAAGCTTTCTTT. This codes for CAWSRARTEAFF.

A few counts support this clonotype. The junction and the germline gene differ at one end; a read error may be behind it. This chain joins TRBV5-5 and TRBJ1-6; no firm D call. The CDR3 covers 15 residues. Per the germline V gene, CDR1 is SGHKS and CDR2 is YYEKEE (reference sequence). The CDR3 sequence: CASSHLTGYNSTLHF. The CDR3 coding sequence is TGTGCCAGCAGCCATTTGACGGGTTATAATTCAACCCTCCACTTT.

This clonotype has more than one count but fewer than ten. The V gene is TRBV28, the J gene TRBJ2-5; 12 positions match TRBD2. V lost 3 bases and J lost 4; bases outside the gene matches: 6. CDR1 and CDR2 (germline): MDHEN, SYDVKM. CDR3 length: 16 residues. CDR3 sequence: CASSFGLAGSVETQYF. The CDR3 DNA reads TGTGCCAGCAGTTTCGGACTAGCGGGATCGGTAGAGACCCAGTACTTC.

The J gene is TRBJ2-2, the V gene TRBV7-3, with 8 bases lining up with TRBD1. This CDR3 contains 15 residues. Trimming cost V 7 bases and J 2 bases; bases outside gene matches: 6. Germline lookup yields CDR1 SGHTA and CDR2 FQGTGA. CDR3 bases: TGTGCCAGCACCTCACCAGGGGGCAACACCGGGGAGCTGTTTTTT. Amino acids: CASTSPGGNTGELFF.

In this sample, this clonotype turned up many times. This chain connects TRBV6-2 or TRBV6-3 to TRBJ2-7; D gene ambiguous. The CDR3 covers 11 residues. Trimming stripped 4 bases from V and 3 bases from J, with 4 bases between. The germline gives CDR1 MNHEY, CDR2 SVGEGT. CDR3 nucleotide sequence: TGTGCCAGCAGTTCGATCTACGAGCAGTACTTC. This gives the protein CASSSIYEQYF.

This clonotype came up once. This may be a read error, as it is one base from a much larger clone. It is likely a read error, because the conserved phenylalanine at the end of the CDR3 is missing. The CDR3 is CASSLGLGEKLFS. The CDR3, as DNA: TGTGCCAGCAGCTTAGGCCTAGGAGAAAAACTGTTTTCT. The chain links TRBV5-6 to TRBJ1-4, with D hard to call. The CDR3 spans 13 residues. Trimming removed 2 bases at V and 8 bases at J, with 10 bases between. Looked up from germline, CDR1 is SGHDT and CDR2 is YYEEEE.

Many counts were recorded for this clonotype. A single base separates this from a much larger clone, so it may be a read error. This rearrangement joins TRBV13 to TRBJ1-2, with unresolved D. The germline V gene encodes CDR1 PRHDT and CDR2 FYEKMQ (reference sequence). This CDR3 has 13 amino acids. CDR3 sequence reads: CASNLEGYYGYTF. Written as DNA, the CDR3 is TGTGCCAGCAACTTAGAAGGGTACTATGGCTACACCTTC.

Ten or more counts support this clonotype. This sequence joins TRBV5-1 and TRBJ1-6, with a tentative D call TRBD1 (5 bases). This CDR3 comprises 13 residues. V was pared by 5 bases and J by 7 bases, with 10 bases between. Germline V gives CDR1 SGHRS, CDR2 YFSETQ. As DNA, the CDR3 is TGCGCCAGCAGGTGGGACGCCAATTCACCCCTCCACTTT. This translates into CASRWDANSPLHF.